This T cell receptor (beta chain) was sequenced during a study of blood T cell repertoires in COVID-19. Study-wide context: From the United States, Italy and Spain came samples of acute and convalescent COVID-19.

As handled by the study authors: Amplification with reference gene primers provided the estimates of nucleated cell counts. Assay used: immunoSEQ multiplex PCR; TCRdb lists only in-frame clones, some missing. The V and J calls and the clone size are those of that table, but D and trimming were determined from the DNA. Among some 120,000 clones listed, approximately 85% were seen once. The CDR3 is made up of 14 amino acids. Germline lookup yields CDR1 ENHRY and CDR2 SYGVKD. Trimming pared 10 bases from V and 2 bases from J, leaving 18 bases between. Sequencing was performed on peripheral blood. The gene calls are TRBV10-3 and TRBJ2-7; no clear D. The source is a human donor in a cohort sampled during active COVID-19. The CDR3: CATTSSEPPYEQYF. The CDR3, as DNA: TGTGCCACCACCTCGTCGGAGCCCCCCTACGAGCAGTACTTC.